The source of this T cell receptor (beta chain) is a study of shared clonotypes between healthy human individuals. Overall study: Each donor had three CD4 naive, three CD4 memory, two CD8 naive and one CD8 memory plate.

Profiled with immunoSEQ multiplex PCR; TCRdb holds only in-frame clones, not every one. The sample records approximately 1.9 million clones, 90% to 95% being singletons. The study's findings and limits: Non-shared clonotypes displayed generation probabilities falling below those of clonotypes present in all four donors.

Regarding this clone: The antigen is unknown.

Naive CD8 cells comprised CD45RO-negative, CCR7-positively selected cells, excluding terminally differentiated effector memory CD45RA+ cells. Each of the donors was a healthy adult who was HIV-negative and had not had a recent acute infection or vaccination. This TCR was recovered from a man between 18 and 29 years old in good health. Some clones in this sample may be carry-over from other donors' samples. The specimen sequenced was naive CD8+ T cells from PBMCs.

The chain's CDR3 is CASSPRDANYEQYF. The CDR3 region has the DNA TGTGCCAGCAGCCCCCGGGACGCCAACTACGAGCAGTACTTC. The chain carries TRBV4-2 and TRBJ2-7; D may match TRBD1 or TRBD2 (5 bases each). CDR3 size: 14 residues. Between the trimmed V and J ends, which lost 4 bases and 3 bases, there was a span of 13 bases. CDR1 is LGHNA and CDR2 is YNFKEQ in the germline V gene.